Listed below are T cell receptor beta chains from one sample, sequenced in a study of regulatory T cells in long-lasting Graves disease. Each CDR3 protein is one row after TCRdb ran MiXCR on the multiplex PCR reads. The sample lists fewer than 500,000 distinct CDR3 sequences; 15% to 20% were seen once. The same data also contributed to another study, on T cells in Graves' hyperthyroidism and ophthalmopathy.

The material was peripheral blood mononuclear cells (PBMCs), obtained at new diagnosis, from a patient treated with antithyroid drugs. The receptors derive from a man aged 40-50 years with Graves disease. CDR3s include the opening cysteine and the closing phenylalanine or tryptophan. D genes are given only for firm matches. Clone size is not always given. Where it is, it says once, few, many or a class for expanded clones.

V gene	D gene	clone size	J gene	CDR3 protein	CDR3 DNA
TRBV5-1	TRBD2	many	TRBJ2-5	CASSLVPGLAVETQYF	TGCGCCAGCAGCTTGGTTCCGGGACTAGCGGTCGAGACCCAGTACTTC
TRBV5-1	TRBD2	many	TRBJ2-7	CASSPVGTSAYEQYF	TGCGCCAGCAGCCCGGTCGGGACTAGTGCGTACGAGCAGTACTTC
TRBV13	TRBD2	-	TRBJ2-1	CASSSLSGRRNEQFF	TGTGCCAGCAGCAGTCTCAGCGGGAGGCGCAATGAGCAGTTCTTC
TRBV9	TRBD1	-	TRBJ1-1	CASSVGTGGRAFF	TGTGCCAGCAGCGTCGGGACAGGGGGTAGGGCTTTCTTT
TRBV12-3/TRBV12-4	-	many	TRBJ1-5	CASSRLKGGNQPQHF	TGTGCCAGCAGCCGCCTCAAGGGGGGGAATCAGCCCCAGCATTTT
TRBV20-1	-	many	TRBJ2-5	CSARVFGQETQYF	TGCAGTGCTAGAGTTTTCGGCCAAGAGACCCAGTACTTC
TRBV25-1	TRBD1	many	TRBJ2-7	CATSPLTGNALYEQYF	TGTGCCACCTCGCCATTGACAGGGAACGCCCTCTACGAGCAGTACTTC
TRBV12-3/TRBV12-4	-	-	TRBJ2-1	CASSLRAGEGVEQFF	TGTGCCAGCAGTTTAAGGGCGGGAGAGGGGGTTGAGCAGTTCTTC
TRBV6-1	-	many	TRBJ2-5	CASSEDRVGRGTQYF	TGTGCCAGCAGTGAAGACAGGGTGGGAAGGGGGACCCAGTACTTC
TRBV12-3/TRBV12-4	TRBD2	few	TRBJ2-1	CASSRTSGSTYNEQFF	TGTGCCAGCAGCCGGACTAGCGGGTCTACCTACAATGAGCAGTTCTTC
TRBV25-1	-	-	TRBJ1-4	CASSEITTPNEKLFF	TGTGCCAGCAGTGAGATAACTACCCCGAATGAAAAACTGTTTTTT
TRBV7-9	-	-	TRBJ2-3	CASSLALSRVASTDTQYF	TGTGCCAGCAGCTTAGCGTTGTCCAGGGTGGCTAGCACAGATACGCAGTATTTT
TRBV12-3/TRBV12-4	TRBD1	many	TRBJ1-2	CASSLEAGGGYGYTF	TGTGCCAGCAGTTTAGAGGCAGGGGGCGGCTATGGCTACACCTTC
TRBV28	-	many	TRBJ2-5	CASSLGPLGETQYF	TGTGCCAGCAGTTTGGGGCCCCTGGGGGAGACCCAGTACTTC
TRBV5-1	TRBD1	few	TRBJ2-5	CASSLDREYQETQYF	TGTGCCAGCAGCTTGGACAGGGAGTACCAAGAGACCCAGTACTTC
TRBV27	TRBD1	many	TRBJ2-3	CASSLHGQGTDTQYF	TGTGCCAGCAGTCTACATGGACAGGGCACAGATACGCAGTATTTT
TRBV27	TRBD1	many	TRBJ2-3	CASSLSRTGASDTQYF	TGTGCCAGCAGTTTATCTAGGACAGGGGCGTCGGATACGCAGTATTTT
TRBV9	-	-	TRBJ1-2	CASSVVMGAHGYTF	TGTGCCAGCAGCGTAGTAATGGGCGCACATGGCTACACCTTC
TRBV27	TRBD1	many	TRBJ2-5	CASRTDRGQETQYF	TGTGCCAGCAGGACGGACAGGGGACAAGAGACCCAGTACTTC
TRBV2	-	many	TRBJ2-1	CASSEGGLPRDEQFF	TGTGCCAGCAGTGAGGGCGGGCTCCCCAGGGATGAGCAGTTCTTC
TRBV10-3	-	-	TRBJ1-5	CAISESVRIGPQHF	TGTGCCATCAGTGAGTCGGTCCGGATTGGGCCCCAGCATTTT
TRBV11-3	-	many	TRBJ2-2	CASSLEGTLWGGELFF	TGTGCCAGCAGCTTAGAGGGGACCCTTTGGGGCGGGGAGCTGTTTTTT
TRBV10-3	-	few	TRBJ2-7	CAISESKRQGTYEQYF	TGTGCCATCAGTGAGTCGAAAAGGCAGGGAACCTACGAGCAGTACTTC
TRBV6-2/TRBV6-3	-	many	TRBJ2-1	CASSHGRSQGKQFF	TGTGCCAGCAGCCACGGGAGATCCCAAGGAAAGCAGTTCTTC
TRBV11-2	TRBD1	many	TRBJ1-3	CASSLTGGSGNTIYF	TGTGCCAGCAGCTTGACAGGGGGCTCTGGAAACACCATATATTTT
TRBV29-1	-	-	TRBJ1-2	CSVRSGNYGYTF	TGCAGCGTTAGGTCCGGTAACTATGGCTACACCTTC
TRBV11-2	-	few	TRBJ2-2	CASSLGPRVNTGELFF	TGTGCCAGCAGCTTAGGTCCCAGGGTAAACACCGGGGAGCTGTTTTTT
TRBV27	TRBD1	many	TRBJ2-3	CASSFSTGGWSDTQYF	TGTGCCAGCAGTTTCTCGACAGGGGGCTGGTCAGATACGCAGTATTTT
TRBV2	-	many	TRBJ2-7	CASSLVNYEQYF	TGTGCCAGCAGCCTCGTTAACTACGAGCAGTACTTC
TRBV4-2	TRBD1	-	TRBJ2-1	CASSQVTGGIDEQFF	TGTGCCAGCAGCCAGGTTACAGGGGGCATTGATGAGCAGTTCTTC
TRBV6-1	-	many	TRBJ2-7	CASSDMYEQYF	TGTGCCAGCAGCGACATGTACGAGCAGTACTTC
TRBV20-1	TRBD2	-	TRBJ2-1	CSARKREGGNEQFF	TGCAGTGCTAGAAAACGGGAGGGCGGAAATGAGCAGTTCTTC
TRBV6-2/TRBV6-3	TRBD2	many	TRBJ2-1	CASNRRGLVYLEQFF	TGTGCCAGCAATAGAAGGGGACTAGTTTATCTTGAGCAGTTCTTC
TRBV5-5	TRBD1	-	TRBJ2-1	CASSRRDREDNEQFF	TGTGCCAGCAGCCGCCGGGACAGGGAAGACAATGAGCAGTTCTTC
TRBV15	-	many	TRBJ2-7	CATSRDGSNHEQYF	TGTGCCACCAGCAGAGACGGGAGTAACCACGAGCAGTACTTC
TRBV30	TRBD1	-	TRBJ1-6	CAWSVDRGNSPLHF	TGTGCCTGGAGTGTTGACAGGGGTAATTCACCCCTCCACTTT
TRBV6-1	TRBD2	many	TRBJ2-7	CASSGLAGAPGEQYF	TGTGCCAGCAGTGGCCTAGCGGGAGCTCCGGGCGAGCAGTACTTC
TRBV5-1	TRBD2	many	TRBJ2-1	CASSLLTSGSSYNEQFF	TGCGCCAGCAGCTTGTTAACTAGCGGCAGCTCCTACAATGAGCAGTTCTTC
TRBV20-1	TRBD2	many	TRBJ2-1	CSASGRNNEQFF	TGCAGTGCTAGCGGGAGGAACAATGAGCAGTTCTTC
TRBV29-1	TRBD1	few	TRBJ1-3	CSVERGQGSENTIYF	TGCAGCGTTGAACGCGGACAGGGCTCTGAAAACACCATATATTTT
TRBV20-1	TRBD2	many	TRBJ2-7	CSARIAGGRINYEQYF	TGCAGTGCTAGAATCGCGGGAGGGCGGATTAACTACGAGCAGTACTTC
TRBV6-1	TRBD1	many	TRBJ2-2	CASRGQGNGELFF	TGTGCCAGCAGGGGACAGGGGAACGGGGAGCTGTTTTTT
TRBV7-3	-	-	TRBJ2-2	CASSLTGGPNTGELFF	TGTGCCAGCAGCTTAACAGGAGGGCCGAACACCGGGGAGCTGTTTTTT
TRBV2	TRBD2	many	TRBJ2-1	CASKSGTSGFEQFF	TGTGCCAGCAAATCCGGGACTAGCGGGTTTGAGCAGTTCTTC
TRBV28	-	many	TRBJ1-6	CASTWAHKSPLHF	TGTGCCAGCACCTGGGCCCATAAATCACCCCTCCACTTT
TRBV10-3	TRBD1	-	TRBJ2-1	CAVSDSGGGDGYNEQFF	TGTGCCGTCAGTGATTCAGGGGGTGGGGACGGATACAATGAGCAGTTCTTC
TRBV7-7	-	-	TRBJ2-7	CASSLGQGLSYEQYF	TGTGCTAGCAGCTTAGGCCAGGGGTTATCCTACGAGCAGTACTTC
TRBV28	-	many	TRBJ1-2	CASSLYFTRGRNYGYTF	TGTGCCAGCAGTTTATACTTCACCAGGGGACGGAACTATGGCTACACCTTC
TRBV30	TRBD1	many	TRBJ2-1	CAWSGDRVGSYNEQFF	TGTGCCTGGAGTGGGGACAGGGTAGGCTCCTACAATGAGCAGTTCTTC
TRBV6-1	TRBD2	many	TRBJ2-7	CASTQRKDTGGDEQYF	TGTGCCAGCACCCAAAGAAAGGACACGGGGGGAGACGAGCAGTACTTC
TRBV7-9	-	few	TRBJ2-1	CASSFSSGEQFF	TGTGCCAGCAGCTTTTCGAGTGGTGAGCAGTTCTTC
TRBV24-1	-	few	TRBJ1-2	CATSDFGGYTF	TGTGCCACCAGTGATTTTGGCGGCTACACCTTC
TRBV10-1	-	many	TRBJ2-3	CASSDADTQYF	TGCGCCAGCAGTGATGCAGATACGCAGTATTTT
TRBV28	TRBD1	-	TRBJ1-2	CASSFGRGQVGYTF	TGTGCCAGCAGTTTTGGCAGGGGGCAAGTTGGCTACACCTTC
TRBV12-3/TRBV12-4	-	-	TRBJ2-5	CASSGAAYLETQYF	TGTGCCAGCAGTGGGGCAGCATATCTAGAGACCCAGTACTTC
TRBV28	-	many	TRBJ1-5	CASRPGGIARSNQPQHF	TGTGCCAGCCGGCCGGGGGGGATCGCTCGTAGCAATCAGCCCCAGCATTTT
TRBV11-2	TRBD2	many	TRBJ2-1	CASSRGTSDEQFF	TGTGCCAGCAGTCGCGGGACTAGCGATGAGCAGTTCTTC